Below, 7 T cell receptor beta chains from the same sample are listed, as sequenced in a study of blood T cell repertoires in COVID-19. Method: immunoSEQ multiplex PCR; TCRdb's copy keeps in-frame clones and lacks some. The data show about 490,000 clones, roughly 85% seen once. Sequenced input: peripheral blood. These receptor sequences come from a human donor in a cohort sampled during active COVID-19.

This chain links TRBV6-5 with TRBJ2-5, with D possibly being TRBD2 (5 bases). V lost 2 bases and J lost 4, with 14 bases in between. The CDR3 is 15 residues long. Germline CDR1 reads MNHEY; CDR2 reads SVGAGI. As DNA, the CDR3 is TGTGCCAGCAGTTACCCCGGAGAGGGTGGAGAGACCCAGTACTTC. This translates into CASSYPGEGGETQYF.

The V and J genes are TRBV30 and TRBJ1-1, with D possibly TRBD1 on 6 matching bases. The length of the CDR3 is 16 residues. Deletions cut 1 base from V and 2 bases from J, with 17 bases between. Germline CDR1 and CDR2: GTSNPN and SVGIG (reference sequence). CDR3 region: CAWSDGGGAINTEAFF. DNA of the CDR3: TGTGCCTGGAGTGATGGAGGGGGGGCGATCAACACTGAAGCTTTCTTT. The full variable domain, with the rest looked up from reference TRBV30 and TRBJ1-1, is SQTIHQWPATLVQPVGSPLSLECTVEGTSNPNLYWYRQAAGRGLQLLFYSVGIGQISSEVPQNLSASRPQDRQFILSSKKLLLSDSGFYLCAWSDGGGAINTEAFFGQGTRLTVV.

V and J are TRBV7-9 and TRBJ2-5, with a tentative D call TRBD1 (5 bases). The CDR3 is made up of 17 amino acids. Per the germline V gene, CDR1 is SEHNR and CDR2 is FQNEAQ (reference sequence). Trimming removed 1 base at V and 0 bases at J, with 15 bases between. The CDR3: CASSLERGMKYQETQYF. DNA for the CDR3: TGTGCCAGCAGCTTAGAAAGGGGAATGAAATACCAAGAGACCCAGTACTTC.

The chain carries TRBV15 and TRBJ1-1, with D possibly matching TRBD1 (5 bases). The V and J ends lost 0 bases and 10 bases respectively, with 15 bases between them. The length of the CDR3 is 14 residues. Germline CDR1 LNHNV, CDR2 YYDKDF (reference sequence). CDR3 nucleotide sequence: TGTGCCACCAGCAGAGAAGCAGGGCGGCCGTCAGCTTTCTTT. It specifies CATSREAGRPSAFF. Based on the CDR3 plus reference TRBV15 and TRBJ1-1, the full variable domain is DAMVIQNPRYQVTQFGKPVTLSCSQTLNHNVMYWYQQKSSQAPKLLFHYYDKDFNNEADTPDNFQSRRPNTSFCFLDIRSPGLGDTAMYLCATSREAGRPSAFFGQGTRLTVV.

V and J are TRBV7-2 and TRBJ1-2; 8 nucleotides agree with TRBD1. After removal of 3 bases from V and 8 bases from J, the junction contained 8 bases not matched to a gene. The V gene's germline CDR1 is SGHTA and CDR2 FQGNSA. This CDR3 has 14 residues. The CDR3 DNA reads TGTGCCAGCAGCTTGTTCGGACAGGGTAACGGCTACACCTTC. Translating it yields CASSLFGQGNGYTF.

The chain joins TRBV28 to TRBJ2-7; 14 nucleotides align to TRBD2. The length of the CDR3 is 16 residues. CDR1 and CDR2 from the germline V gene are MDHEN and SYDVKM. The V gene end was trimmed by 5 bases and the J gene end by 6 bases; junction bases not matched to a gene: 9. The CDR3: CASSEFGTSGSFEQYF. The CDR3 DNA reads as TGTGCCAGCAGTGAATTCGGGACTAGCGGGAGTTTCGAGCAGTACTTC.

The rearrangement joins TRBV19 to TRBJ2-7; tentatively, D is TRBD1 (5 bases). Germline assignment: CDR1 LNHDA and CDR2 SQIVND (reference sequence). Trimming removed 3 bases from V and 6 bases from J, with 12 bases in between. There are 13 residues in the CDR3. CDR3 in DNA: TGTGCCAGTAGTATTCAAGGGGTGGGCGAGCAGTACTTC. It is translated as CASSIQGVGEQYF.